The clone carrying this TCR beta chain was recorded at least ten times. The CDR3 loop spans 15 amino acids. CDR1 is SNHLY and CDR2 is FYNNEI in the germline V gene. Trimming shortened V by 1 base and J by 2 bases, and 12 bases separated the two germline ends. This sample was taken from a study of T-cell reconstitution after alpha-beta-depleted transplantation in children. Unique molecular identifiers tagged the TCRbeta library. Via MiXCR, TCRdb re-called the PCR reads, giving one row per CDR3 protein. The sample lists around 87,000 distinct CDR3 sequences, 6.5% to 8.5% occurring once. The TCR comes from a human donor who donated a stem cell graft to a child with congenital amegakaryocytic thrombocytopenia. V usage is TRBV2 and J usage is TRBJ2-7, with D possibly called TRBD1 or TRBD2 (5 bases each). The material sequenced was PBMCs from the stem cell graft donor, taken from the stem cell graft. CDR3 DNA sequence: TGTGCCAGCAGTGAAGTGGGGACGGGAACCTACGAGCAGTACTTC. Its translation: CASSEVGTGTYEQYF.